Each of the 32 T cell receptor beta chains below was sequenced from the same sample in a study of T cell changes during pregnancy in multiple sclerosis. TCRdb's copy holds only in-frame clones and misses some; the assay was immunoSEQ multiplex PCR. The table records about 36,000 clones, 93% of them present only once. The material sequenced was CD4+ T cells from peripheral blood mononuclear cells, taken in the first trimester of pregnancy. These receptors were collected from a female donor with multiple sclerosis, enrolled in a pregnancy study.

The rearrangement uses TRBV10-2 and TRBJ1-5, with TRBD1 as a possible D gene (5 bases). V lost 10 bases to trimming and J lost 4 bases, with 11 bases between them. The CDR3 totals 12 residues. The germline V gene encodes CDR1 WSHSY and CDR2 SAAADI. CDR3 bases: TGCGCCACCCAGGGTGGGAATCAGCCCCAGCATTTT. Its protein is CATQGGNQPQHF.

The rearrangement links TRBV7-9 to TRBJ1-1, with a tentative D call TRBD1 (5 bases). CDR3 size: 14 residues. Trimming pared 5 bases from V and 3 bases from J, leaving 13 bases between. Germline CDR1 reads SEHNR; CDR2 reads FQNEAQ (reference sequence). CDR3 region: CASSPLTVHTEAFF. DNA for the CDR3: TGTGCCAGCAGCCCGCTGACAGTACACACTGAAGCTTTCTTT.

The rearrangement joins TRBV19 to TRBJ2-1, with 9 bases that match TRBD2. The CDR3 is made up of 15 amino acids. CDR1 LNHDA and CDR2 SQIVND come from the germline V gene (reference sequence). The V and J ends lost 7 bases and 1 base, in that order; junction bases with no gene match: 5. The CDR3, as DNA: TGTGCCAGTACGGGGCGGGGGGGTTCCTACAATGAGCAGTTCTTC. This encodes CASTGRGGSYNEQFF.

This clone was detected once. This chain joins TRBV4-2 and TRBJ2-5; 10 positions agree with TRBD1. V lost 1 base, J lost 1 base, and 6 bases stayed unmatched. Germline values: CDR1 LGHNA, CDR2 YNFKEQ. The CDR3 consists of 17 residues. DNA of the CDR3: TGTGCCAGCAGCCAAGTAGTAGGGACAGGGGTCCAAGAGACCCAGTACTTC. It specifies CASSQVVGTGVQETQYF.

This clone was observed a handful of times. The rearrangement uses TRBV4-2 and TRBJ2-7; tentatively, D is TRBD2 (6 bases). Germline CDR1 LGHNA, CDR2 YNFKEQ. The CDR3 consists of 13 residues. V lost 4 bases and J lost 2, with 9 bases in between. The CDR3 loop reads CASSPASAYEQYF. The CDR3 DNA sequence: TGTGCCAGCAGCCCCGCTAGCGCCTACGAGCAGTACTTC.

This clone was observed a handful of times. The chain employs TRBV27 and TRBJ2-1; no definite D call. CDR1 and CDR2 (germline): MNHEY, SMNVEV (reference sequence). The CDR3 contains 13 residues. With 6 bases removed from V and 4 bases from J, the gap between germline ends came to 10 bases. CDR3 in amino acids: CASSSRSYNEQFF. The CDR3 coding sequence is TGTGCCAGCAGCTCCCGGTCATACAATGAGCAGTTCTTC.

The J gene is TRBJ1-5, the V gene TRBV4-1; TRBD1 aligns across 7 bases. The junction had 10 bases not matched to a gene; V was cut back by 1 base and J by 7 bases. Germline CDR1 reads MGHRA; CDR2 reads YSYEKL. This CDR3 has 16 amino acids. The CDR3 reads CASSQGTGVFGQPQHF. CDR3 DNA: TGCGCCAGCAGCCAAGGAACAGGGGTATTTGGACAGCCCCAGCATTTT.

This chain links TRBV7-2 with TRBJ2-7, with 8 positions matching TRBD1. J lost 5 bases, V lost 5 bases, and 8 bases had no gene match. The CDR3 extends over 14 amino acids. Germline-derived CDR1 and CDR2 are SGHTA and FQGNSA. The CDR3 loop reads CASSPRQGFHEQYF. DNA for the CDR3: TGTGCCAGCAGCCCAAGACAGGGGTTCCACGAGCAGTACTTC.

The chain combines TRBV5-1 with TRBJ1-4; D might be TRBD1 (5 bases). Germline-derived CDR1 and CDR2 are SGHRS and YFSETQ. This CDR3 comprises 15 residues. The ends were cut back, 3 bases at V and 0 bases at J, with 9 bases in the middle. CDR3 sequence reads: CASSSTGATNEKLFF. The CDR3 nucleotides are TGCGCCAGCAGCTCCACAGGAGCAACTAATGAAAAACTGTTTTTT. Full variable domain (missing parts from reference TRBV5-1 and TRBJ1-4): KAGVTQTPRYLIKTRGQQVTLSCSPISGHRSVSWYQQTPGQGLQFLFEYFSETQRNKGNFPGRFSGRQFSNSRSEMNVSTLELGDSALYLCASSSTGATNEKLFFGSGTQLSVL.

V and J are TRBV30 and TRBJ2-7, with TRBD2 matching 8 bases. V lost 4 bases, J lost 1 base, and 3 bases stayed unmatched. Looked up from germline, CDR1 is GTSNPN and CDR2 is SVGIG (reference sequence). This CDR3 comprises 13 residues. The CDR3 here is CAWTSGLSYEQYF. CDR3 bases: TGTGCCTGGACTAGCGGGTTATCCTACGAGCAGTACTTC.

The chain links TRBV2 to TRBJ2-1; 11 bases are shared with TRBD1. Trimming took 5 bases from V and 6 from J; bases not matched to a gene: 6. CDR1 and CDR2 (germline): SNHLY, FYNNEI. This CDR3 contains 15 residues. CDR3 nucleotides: TGTGCCAGCAGTACAGGACAGGGGGCGCGCAATGAGCAGTTCTTC. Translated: CASSTGQGARNEQFF. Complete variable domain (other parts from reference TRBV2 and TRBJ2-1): EPEVTQTPSHQVTQMGQEVILRCVPISNHLYFYWYRQILGQKVEFLVSFYNNEISEKSEIFDDQFSVERPDGSNFTLKIRSTKLEDSAMYFCASSTGQGARNEQFFGPGTRLTVL.

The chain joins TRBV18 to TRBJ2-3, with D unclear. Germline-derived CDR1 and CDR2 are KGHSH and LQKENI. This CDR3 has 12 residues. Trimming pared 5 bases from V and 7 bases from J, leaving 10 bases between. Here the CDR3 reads CASSSTLNTQYF. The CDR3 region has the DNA TGTGCCAGCTCATCGACACTCAATACGCAGTATTTT.

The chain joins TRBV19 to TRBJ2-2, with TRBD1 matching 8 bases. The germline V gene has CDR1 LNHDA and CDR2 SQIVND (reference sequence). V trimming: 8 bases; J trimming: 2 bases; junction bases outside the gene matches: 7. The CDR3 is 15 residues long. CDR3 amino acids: CASYKQGGNTGELFF. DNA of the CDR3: TGTGCCAGTTATAAACAGGGGGGCAACACCGGGGAGCTGTTTTTT.

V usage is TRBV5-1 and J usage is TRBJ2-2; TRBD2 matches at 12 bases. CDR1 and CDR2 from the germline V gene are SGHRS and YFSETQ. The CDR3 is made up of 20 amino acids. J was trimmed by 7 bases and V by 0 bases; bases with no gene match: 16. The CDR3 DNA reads TGCGCCAGCAGCTTGGCCGAAATACTAGCGGGAGGCTCTAACTTCGGGGAGCTGTTTTTT. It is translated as CASSLAEILAGGSNFGELFF.

The CDR3 region has the DNA TGTGCCTGGAGTGCCCCCGGTGAAGCTTTCTTT. This gives the protein CAWSAPGEAFF. The chain employs TRBV30 and TRBJ1-1; D not resolved. CDR1 and CDR2 (germline): GTSNPN, SVGIG (reference sequence). V was clipped by 1 base and J by 7 bases, with 7 bases between them. The CDR3 has 11 residues. The variable domain in full, with the rest retrieved from reference TRBV30 and TRBJ1-1, is SQTIHQWPATLVQPVGSPLSLECTVEGTSNPNLYWYRQAAGRGLQLLFYSVGIGQISSEVPQNLSASRPQDRQFILSSKKLLLSDSGFYLCAWSAPGEAFFGQGTRLTVV.

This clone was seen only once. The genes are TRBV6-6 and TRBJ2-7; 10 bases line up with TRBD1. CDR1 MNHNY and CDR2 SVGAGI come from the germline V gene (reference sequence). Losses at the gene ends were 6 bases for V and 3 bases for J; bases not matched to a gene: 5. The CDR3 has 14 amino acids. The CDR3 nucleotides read TGTGCCAGCAGCAGCCGGGACAGGGGCTACGAGCAGTACTTC. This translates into CASSSRDRGYEQYF.

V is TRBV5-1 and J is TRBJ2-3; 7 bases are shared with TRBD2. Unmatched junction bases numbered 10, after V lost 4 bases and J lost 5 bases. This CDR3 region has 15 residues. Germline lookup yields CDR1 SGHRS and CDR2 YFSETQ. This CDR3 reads CASSPLGRAQDTQYF. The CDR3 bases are TGCGCCAGCAGCCCTTTGGGGAGGGCCCAAGATACGCAGTATTTT.

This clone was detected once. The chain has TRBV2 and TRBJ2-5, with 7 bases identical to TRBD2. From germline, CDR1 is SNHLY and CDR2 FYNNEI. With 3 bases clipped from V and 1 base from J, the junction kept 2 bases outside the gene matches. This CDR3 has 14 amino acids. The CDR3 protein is CASSDSGGQETQYF. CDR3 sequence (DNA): TGTGCCAGCAGTGATTCGGGGGGCCAAGAGACCCAGTACTTC.

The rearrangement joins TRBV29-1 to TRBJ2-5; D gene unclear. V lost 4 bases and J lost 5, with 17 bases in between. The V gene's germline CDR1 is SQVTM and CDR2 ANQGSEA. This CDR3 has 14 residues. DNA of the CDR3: TGCAGCGTTGTCCGGATCCCTCTCGGGGAGACCCAGTACTTC. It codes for CSVVRIPLGETQYF.

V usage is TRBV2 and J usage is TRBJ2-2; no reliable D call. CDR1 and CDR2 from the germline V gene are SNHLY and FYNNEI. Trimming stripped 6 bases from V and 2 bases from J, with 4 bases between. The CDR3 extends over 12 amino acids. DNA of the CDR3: TGTGCCAGCAGAATAAACACCGGGGAGCTGTTTTTT. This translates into CASRINTGELFF.

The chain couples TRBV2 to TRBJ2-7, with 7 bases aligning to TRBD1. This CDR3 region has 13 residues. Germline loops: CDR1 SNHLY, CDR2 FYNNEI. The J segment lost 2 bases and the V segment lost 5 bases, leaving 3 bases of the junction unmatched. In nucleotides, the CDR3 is TGTGCCAGCAGTCGACAGGGCACCTACGAGCAGTACTTC. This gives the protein CASSRQGTYEQYF.

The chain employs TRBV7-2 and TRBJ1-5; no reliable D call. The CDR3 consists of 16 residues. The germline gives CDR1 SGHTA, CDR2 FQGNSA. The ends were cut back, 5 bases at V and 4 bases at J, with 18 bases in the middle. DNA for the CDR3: TGTGCCAGCAGCATGTTCTCGGCGGGAGGGAATCAGCCCCAGCATTTT. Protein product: CASSMFSAGGNQPQHF. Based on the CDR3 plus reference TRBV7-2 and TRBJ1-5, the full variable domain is GAGVSQSPSNKVTEKGKDVELRCDPISGHTALYWYRQSLGQGLEFLIYFQGNSAPDKSGLPSDRFSAERTGGSVSTLTIQRTQQEDSAVYLCASSMFSAGGNQPQHFGDGTRLSIL.

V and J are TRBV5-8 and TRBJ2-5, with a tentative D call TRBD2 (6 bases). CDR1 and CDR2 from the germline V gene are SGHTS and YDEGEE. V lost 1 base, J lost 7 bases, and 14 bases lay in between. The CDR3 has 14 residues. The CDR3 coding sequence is TGTGCCAGCAGCTTGCCTGGCGGGACGAGGACCCAGTACTTC. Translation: CASSLPGGTRTQYF.

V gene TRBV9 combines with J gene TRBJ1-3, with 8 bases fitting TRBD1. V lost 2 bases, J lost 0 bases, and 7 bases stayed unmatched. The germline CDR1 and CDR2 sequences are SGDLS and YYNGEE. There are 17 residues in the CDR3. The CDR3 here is CASSVGDRRFSGNTIYF. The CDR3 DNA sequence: TGTGCCAGCAGCGTTGGGGACAGGCGCTTCTCTGGAAACACCATATATTTT.

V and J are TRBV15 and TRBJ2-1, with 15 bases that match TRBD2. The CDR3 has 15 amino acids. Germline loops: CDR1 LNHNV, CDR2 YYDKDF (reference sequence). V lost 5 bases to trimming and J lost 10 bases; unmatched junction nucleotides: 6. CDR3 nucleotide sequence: TGTGCCACCAGCGGGGGACTAGCGGGGGGACGGGAGCAGTTCTTC. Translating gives CATSGGLAGGREQFF.

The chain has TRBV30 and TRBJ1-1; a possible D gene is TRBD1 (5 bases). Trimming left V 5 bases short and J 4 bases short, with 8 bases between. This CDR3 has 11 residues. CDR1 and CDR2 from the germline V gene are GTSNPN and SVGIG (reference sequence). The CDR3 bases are TGTGCCTGGTATGACAGCACTGAAGCTTTCTTT. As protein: CAWYDSTEAFF. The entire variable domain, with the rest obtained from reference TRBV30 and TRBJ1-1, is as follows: SQTIHQWPATLVQPVGSPLSLECTVEGTSNPNLYWYRQAAGRGLQLLFYSVGIGQISSEVPQNLSASRPQDRQFILSSKKLLLSDSGFYLCAWYDSTEAFFGQGTRLTVV.

CDR3 bases: TGTGCCAGCAGCTTAGGACGGGGGGGATCTAATGAAAAACTGTTTTTT. Translation gives CASSLGRGGSNEKLFF. This chain joins TRBV7-9 and TRBJ1-4, with a tentative D call TRBD1 (5 bases). From germline, CDR1 is SEHNR and CDR2 FQNEAQ (reference sequence). The CDR3 covers 16 residues. V lost 1 base and J lost 3, with 12 bases in between.

The CDR3 spells CASSSRDRGRGNQPQHF. CDR3 DNA: TGTGCCAGTAGTTCACGGGACAGGGGGCGCGGAAATCAGCCCCAGCATTTT. The chain employs TRBV19 and TRBJ1-5; 12 positions match TRBD1. This CDR3 is built from 17 residues. In germline, CDR1 is LNHDA, CDR2 SQIVND (reference sequence). The junction had 9 bases not matched to a gene; V was cut back by 5 bases and J by 4 bases.

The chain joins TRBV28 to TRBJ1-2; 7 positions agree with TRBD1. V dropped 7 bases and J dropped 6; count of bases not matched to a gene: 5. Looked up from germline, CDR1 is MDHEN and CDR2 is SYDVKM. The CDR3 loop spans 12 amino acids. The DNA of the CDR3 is TGTGCCAGCACAGGGGGTAAGGATGGCTACACCTTC. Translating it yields CASTGGKDGYTF.

CDR3 nucleotides: TGTGCCAGCTCACGTGGGGGAGGGACCACTGAAGCTTTCTTT. Residues: CASSRGGGTTEAFF. This rearrangement joins TRBV18 to TRBJ1-1; D may be TRBD1 (5 bases). V dropped 4 bases and J dropped 4 bases, with 13 bases sitting between them. The CDR3 runs 14 residues. Germline V gene sequence: CDR1 KGHSH, CDR2 LQKENI. Full variable domain (rest looked up from reference TRBV18 and TRBJ1-1): NAGVMQNPRHLVRRRGQEARLRCSPMKGHSHVYWYRQLPEEGLKFMVYLQKENIIDESGMPKERFSAEFPKEGPSILRIQQVVRGDSAAYFCASSRGGGTTEAFFGQGTRLTVV.

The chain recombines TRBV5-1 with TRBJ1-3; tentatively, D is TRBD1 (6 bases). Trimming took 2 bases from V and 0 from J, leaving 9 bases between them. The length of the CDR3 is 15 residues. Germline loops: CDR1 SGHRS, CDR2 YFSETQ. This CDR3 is CASSLQGLSGNTIYF. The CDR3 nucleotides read TGCGCCAGCAGCTTACAGGGTCTCTCTGGAAACACCATATATTTT.

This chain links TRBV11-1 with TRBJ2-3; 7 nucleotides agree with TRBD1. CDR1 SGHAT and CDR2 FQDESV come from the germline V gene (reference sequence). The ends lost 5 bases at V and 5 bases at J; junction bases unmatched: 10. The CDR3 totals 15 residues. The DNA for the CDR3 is TGTGCCAGCAGCCCCGGAACAGGGGTCGGAGATACGCAGTATTTT. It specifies CASSPGTGVGDTQYF.